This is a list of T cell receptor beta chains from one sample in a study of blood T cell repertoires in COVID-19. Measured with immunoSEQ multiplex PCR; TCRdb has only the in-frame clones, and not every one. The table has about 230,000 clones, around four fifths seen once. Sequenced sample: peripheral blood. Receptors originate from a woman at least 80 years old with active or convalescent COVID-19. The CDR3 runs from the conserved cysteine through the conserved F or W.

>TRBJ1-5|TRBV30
CAWSDRTDQPQHF
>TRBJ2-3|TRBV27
CASSSLGLPADTQYF
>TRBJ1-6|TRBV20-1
CSARGAGALHF
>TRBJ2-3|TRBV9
CASSRVGAGGGDTQYF
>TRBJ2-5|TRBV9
CASSIHPGPDVMETQYF
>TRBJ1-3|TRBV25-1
CASSASRLAGNTIYF
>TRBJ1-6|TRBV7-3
CASSLTGRSPLHF
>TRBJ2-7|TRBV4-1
CASSPLEQGRIYEQYF
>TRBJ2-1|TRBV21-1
CASSKSGQDYNEQFF
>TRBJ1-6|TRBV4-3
CASSQDTGNSPLHF
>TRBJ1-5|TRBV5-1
CASSLGQGSNQPQHF